Detailed here is one TCR beta chain. Its target is not known. Measured with immunoSEQ multiplex PCR; TCRdb has only the in-frame clones, and not every one. The table includes some 450,000 clones, 60% to 80% detected once. These data belong to a study of shared clonotypes between healthy human individuals. Study-wide context: The study drew on a couple of women and a few men aged 18 to 49 as donors.

Those who donated, Caucasian adults without exception, all lived in Nashville, Tennessee. Study results and caveats: Clonotype sharing among donors likely depends on sequencing depth.

Germline V CDR1 and CDR2: KGHSH, LQKENI. V lost 5 bases, J lost 4 bases, and 7 bases stayed unmatched. The CDR3 has 16 amino acids. Source material: PBMCs. The receptor was isolated from a woman aged 40 to 50 in good health. Some clones in this sample may be carry-over from other donors' samples. The V and J genes are TRBV18 and TRBJ2-2; TRBD1 matches 10 bases. CDR3 sequence: CASSSSGTGATGELFF. DNA for the CDR3: TGTGCCAGCTCATCGTCCGGGACAGGGGCCACCGGGGAGCTGTTTTTT.